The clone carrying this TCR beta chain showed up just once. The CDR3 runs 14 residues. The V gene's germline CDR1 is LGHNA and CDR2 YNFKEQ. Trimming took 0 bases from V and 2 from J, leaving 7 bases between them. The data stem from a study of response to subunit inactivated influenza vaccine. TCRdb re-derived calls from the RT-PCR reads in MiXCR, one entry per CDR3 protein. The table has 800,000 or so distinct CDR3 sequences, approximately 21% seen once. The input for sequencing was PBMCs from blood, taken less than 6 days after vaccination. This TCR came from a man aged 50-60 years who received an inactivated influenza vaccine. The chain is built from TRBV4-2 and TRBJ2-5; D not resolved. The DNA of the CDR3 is TGTGCCAGCAGCCAAGATGATCCTCAAGAGACCCAGTACTTC. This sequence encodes CASSQDDPQETQYF.